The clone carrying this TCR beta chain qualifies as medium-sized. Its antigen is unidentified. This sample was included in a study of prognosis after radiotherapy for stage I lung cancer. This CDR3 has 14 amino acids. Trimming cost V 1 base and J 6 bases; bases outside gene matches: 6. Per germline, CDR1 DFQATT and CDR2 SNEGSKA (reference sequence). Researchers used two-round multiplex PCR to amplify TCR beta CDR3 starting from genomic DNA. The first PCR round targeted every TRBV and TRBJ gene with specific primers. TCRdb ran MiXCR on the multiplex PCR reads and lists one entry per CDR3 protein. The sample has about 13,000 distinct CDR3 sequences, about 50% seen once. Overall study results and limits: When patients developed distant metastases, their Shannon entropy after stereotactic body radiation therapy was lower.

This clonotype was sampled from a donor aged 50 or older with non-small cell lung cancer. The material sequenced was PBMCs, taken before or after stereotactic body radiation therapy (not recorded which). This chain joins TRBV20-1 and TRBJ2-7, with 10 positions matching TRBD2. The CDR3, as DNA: TGCAGTGCTAGAGCTACTAGCGGGATGACCGAGCAGTACTTC. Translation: CSARATSGMTEQYF.